This TCR beta chain was sequenced in a study of blood T cell repertoires in COVID-19. On the study more broadly: The analysed material was cDNA or gDNA that came from T cells, B-cell-depleted T cells, or PBMCs.

The CDR3 contains 16 residues. The ends lost 0 bases at V and 7 bases at J; junction bases unmatched: 9. Germline V gene data show CDR1 as LGHNA and CDR2 as YSLEER. The data were produced by immunoSEQ multiplex PCR, yet TCRdb's version contains in-frame clones alone and is incomplete. The sample carries hundreds of thousands of clones, approximately 86% recorded once. V gene TRBV4-3 combines with J gene TRBJ1-5; TRBD1 matches 7 bases. The sequenced sample consisted of peripheral blood. The receptor was isolated from a man between 18 and 35 years old with active or convalescent COVID-19. CDR3 loop: CASSQDPIDRAQPQHF. As DNA, the CDR3 is TGCGCCAGCAGCCAAGATCCCATCGACAGGGCGCAGCCCCAGCATTTT.